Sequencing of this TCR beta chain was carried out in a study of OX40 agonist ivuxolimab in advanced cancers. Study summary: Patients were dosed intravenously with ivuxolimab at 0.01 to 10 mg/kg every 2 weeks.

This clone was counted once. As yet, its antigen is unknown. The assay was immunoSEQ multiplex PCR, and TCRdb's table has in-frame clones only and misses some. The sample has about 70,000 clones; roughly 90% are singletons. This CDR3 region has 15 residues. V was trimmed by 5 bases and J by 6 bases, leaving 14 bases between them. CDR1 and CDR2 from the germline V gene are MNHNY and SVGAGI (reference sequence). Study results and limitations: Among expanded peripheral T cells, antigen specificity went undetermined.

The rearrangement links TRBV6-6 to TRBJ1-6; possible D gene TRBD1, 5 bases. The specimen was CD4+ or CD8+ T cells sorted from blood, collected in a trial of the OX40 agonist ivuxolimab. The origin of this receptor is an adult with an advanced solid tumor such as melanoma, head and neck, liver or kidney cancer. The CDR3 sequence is CASSRAWQGNSPLHF. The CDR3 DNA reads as TGTGCCAGCAGTCGCGCGTGGCAGGGTAATTCACCCCTCCACTTT.